This T cell receptor (beta chain) is drawn from a study of blood T cell repertoires in COVID-19. In the study overall: Donors in the United States, Italy and Spain gave samples during acute or convalescent COVID-19. Sources were T cells, B-cell-depleted T cells, or PBMCs; the material itself was cDNA or gDNA.

CDR1 is SGHDT, CDR2 YYEEEE, per germline. Trimming took 4 bases from V and 4 from J, leaving 8 bases between them. The CDR3 length is 12 residues. Using immunoSEQ multiplex PCR, the repertoire was profiled, and TCRdb retains in-frame clones only, with some absent. This table holds tens of thousands of clones, more than 60% found once. The chain links TRBV5-6 to TRBJ1-2; D remains unclear. The sequenced sample was peripheral blood. The TCR was taken from a woman between 50 and 59 years old with active or convalescent COVID-19. CDR3 DNA sequence: TGTGCCAGCAGCCCCGGGAGCTATGGCTACACCTTC. Translation: CASSPGSYGYTF.